This T cell receptor beta chain stems from a study of T cells in Graves' hyperthyroidism and ophthalmopathy. Overall study context: Prior to any treatment, at the point of initial diagnosis, peripheral blood was collected.

Each 10 ml fresh peripheral blood draw supplied the PBMCs. Per germline, CDR1 SNHLY and CDR2 FYNNEI. V gave up 1 base and J gave up 4 bases, with 20 bases separating them. This CDR3 is built from 18 residues. This clonotype was observed many times. The source material, RNA transcripts, was used to amplify TCR beta CDR3 regions. In the first-round RT-PCR of the TCR CDR3, the HTBI primer set was used. Using its own MiXCR run on the multiplex PCR reads, TCRdb lists one record per CDR3 protein. The sample has approximately 520,000 distinct CDR3 sequences, about a fifth seen once; the top ten hold less than 30%.

V usage is TRBV2 and J usage is TRBJ1-5; the D gene is possibly TRBD1 (6 bases). What was sequenced was blood. The sequence was obtained from a man younger than 30 with Graves' hyperthyroidism. As DNA, the CDR3 is TGTGCCAGCAGTGAAGAAGATGGAGGGGGAAGCCCAAATCAGCCCCAGCATTTT. It yields the protein CASSEEDGGGSPNQPQHF. The complete variable domain, with remaining parts taken from reference TRBV2 and TRBJ1-5, reads EPEVTQTPSHQVTQMGQEVILRCVPISNHLYFYWYRQILGQKVEFLVSFYNNEISEKSEIFDDQFSVERPDGSNFTLKIRSTKLEDSAMYFCASSEEDGGGSPNQPQHFGDGTRLSIL.